This TCR beta chain stems from a study of blood T cell repertoires in COVID-19. The wider study: Donors in the United States, Italy and Spain gave samples during acute or convalescent COVID-19.

Trimming shortened V by 2 bases and J by 9 bases, and 11 bases separated the two germline ends. Germline V gene sequence: CDR1 SGHRS, CDR2 YFSETQ. CDR3 size: 12 residues. Each recovered donor of Cohort 3 presented with two negative PCRs, clearance, or symptom resolution. As handled by the study authors: How many nucleated cells were present was estimated from reference gene primer amplification. Clones were read by immunoSEQ multiplex PCR, and TCRdb kept only the in-frame ones, dropping some. The DNA was the basis for D and trimming; V, J and clone size are from that table. The sample has more than 300,000 clones; around nine tenths are singletons.

This TCR came from a woman in her late teens or twenties who had recovered from COVID-19. Input material: PBMCs or T cells enriched from blood (not recorded which). The rearrangement links TRBV5-1 to TRBJ1-2; no firm D call. CDR3 sequence reads: CASSFDVGRYTF. CDR3 DNA: TGCGCCAGCAGCTTTGACGTGGGCCGCTACACCTTC.